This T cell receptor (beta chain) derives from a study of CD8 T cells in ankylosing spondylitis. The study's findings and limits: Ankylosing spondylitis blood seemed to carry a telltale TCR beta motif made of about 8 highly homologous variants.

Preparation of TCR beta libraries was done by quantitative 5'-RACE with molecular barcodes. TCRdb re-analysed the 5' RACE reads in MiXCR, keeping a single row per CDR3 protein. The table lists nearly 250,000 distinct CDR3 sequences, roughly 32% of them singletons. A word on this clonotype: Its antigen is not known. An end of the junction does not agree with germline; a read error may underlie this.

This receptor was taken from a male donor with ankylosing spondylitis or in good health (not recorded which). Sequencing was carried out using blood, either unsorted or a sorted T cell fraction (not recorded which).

The CDR3 bases are TGCGCCAGCAGCGACAGGAACGCCGGGGAGCTGTTTTTT. Translation gives CASSDRNAGELFF. The V gene is TRBV10-1, the J gene TRBJ2-2; weak D call: TRBD1 (6 bases). CDR1 WNHNN and CDR2 SYGVQD come from the germline V gene (reference sequence). CDR3 length equals 13 residues.